Included here is one T cell receptor (beta chain) sequence, with context. Its antigen is unknown. V was clipped by 10 bases and J by 7 bases, with 16 bases between them. The CDR3 runs 12 residues. Germline loops: CDR1 MNHNS, CDR2 SASEGT. Measured with immunoSEQ multiplex PCR; TCRdb has only the in-frame clones, and not every one. This table has around 98,000 clones, around nine tenths appearing once. The data originate from a study of OX40 agonist ivuxolimab in advanced cancers. Whole-study context: Ivuxolimab, which is an agonistic anti-OX40 (CD134) antibody, was administered to the patients. Each dose-escalation patient presented with hepatocellular carcinoma, melanoma, renal cell or head and neck cancer. Study observations and caveats: The study did not work out the antigen specificity of the expanded peripheral T cells.

The sequence came from an adult with an advanced solid tumor such as melanoma, head and neck, liver or kidney cancer. V is TRBV6-1 and J is TRBJ1-2; D is unresolved. Sequencing used CD4+ or CD8+ T cells sorted from blood, obtained in a trial of the OX40 agonist ivuxolimab. In DNA form, the CDR3 reads TGTGCCATCCGGGCCCCTCTAGGTGGCTACACCTTC. As protein: CAIRAPLGGYTF.